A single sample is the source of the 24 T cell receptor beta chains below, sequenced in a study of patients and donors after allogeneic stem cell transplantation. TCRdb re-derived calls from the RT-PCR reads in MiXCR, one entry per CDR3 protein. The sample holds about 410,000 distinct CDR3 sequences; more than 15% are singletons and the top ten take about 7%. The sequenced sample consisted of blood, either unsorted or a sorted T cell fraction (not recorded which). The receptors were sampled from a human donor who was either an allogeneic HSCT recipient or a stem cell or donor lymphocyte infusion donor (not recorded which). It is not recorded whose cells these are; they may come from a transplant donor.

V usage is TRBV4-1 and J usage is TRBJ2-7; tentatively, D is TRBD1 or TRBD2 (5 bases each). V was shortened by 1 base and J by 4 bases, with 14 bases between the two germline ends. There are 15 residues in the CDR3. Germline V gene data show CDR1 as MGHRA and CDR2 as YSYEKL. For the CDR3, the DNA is TGCGCCAGCAGCCAAGTCGGTCAGGGACCATACGAGCAGTACTTC. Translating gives CASSQVGQGPYEQYF.

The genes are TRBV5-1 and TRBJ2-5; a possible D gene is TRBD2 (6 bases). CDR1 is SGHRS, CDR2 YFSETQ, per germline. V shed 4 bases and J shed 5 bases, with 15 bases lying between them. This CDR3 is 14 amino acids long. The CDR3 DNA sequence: TGCGCCAGCAGCCGCTTGGGACGGGAGGAGACCCAGTACTTC. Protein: CASSRLGREETQYF.

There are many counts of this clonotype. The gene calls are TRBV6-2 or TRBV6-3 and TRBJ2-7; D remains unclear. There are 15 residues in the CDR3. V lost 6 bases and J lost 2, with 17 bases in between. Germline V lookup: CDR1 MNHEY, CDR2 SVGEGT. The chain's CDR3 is CASSSVDYLAYEQYF. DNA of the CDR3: TGTGCCAGCAGCTCCGTGGATTACTTAGCCTACGAGCAGTACTTC.

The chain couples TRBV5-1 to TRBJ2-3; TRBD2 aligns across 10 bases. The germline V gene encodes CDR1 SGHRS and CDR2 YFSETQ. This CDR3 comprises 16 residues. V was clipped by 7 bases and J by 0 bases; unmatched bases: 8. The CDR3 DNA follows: TGCGCCAGCGGTAGCGGGAGGATGTCAAGCACAGATACGCAGTATTTT. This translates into CASGSGRMSSTDTQYF.

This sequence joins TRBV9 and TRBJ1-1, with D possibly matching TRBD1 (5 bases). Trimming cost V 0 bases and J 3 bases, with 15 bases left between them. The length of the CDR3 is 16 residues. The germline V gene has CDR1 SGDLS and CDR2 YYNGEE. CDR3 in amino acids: CASSVGPRETDTEAFF. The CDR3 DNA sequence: TGTGCCAGCAGCGTAGGGCCCAGGGAGACAGACACTGAAGCTTTCTTT.

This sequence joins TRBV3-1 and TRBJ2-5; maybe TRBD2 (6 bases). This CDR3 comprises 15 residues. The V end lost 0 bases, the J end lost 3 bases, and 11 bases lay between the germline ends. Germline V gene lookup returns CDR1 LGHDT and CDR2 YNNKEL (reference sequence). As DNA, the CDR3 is TGTGCCAGCAGCCAAGAAAGCGCGGGGAAAGAGACCCAGTACTTC. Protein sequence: CASSQESAGKETQYF.

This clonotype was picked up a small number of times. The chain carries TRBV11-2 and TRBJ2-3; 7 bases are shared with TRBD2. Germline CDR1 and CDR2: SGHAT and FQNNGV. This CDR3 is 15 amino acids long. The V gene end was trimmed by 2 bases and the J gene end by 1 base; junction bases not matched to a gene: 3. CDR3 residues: CASSLRGEGTDTQYF. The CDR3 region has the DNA TGTGCCAGCAGCTTACGGGGGGAGGGCACAGATACGCAGTATTTT.

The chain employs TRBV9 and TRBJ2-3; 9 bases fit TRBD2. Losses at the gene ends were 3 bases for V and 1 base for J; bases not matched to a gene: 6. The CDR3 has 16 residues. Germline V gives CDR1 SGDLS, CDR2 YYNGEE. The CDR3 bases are TGTGCCAGCAGCGACCTGACTAGCGGTGGCACAGATACGCAGTATTTT. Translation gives CASSDLTSGGTDTQYF.

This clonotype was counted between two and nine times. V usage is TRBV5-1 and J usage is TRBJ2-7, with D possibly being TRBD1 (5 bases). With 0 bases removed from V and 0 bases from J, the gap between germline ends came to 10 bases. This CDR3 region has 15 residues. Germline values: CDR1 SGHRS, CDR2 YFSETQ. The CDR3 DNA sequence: TGCGCCAGCAGCTTGGCCTCTGGGGCCTCCTACGAGCAGTACTTC. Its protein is CASSLASGASYEQYF.

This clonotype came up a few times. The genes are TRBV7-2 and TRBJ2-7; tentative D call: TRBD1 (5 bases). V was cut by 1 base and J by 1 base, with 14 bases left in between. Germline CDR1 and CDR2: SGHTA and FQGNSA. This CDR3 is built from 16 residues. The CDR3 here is CASSLVRAGWSYEQYF. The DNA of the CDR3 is TGTGCCAGCAGCTTAGTCCGGGCAGGGTGGTCCTACGAGCAGTACTTC.

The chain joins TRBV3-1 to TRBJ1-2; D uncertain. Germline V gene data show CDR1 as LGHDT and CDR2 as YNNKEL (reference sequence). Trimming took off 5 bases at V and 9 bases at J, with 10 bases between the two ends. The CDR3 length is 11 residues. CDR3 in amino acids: CASSFEGCYTF. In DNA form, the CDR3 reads TGTGCCAGCAGCTTCGAGGGTTGCTACACCTTC.

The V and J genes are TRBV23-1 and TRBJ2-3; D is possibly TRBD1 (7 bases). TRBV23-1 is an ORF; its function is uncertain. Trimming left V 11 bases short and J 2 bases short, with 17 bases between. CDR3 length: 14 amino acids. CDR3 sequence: CAQSGGGHTDTQYF. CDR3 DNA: TGCGCCCAGTCAGGGGGAGGTCACACAGATACGCAGTATTTT.

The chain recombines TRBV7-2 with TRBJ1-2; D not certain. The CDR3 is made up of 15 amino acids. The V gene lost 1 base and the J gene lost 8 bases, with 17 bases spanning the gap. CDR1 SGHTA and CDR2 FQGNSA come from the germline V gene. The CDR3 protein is CASSLELGLERGYTF. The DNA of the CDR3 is TGTGCCAGCAGCTTAGAGCTGGGTTTGGAAAGGGGCTACACCTTC.

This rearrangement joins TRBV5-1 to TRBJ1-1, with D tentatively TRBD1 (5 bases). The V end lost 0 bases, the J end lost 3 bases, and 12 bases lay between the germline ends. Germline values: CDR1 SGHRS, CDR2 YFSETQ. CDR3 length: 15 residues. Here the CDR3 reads CASSLAGEGHTEAFF. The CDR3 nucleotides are TGCGCCAGCAGCTTGGCCGGGGAGGGACACACTGAAGCTTTCTTT.

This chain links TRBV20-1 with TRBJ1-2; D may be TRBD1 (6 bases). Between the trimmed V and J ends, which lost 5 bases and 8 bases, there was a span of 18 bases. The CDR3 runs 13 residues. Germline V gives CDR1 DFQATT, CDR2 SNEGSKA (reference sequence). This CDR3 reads CSAPDRPERGYTF. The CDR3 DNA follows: TGCAGTGCTCCTGACAGGCCGGAACGGGGCTACACCTTC.

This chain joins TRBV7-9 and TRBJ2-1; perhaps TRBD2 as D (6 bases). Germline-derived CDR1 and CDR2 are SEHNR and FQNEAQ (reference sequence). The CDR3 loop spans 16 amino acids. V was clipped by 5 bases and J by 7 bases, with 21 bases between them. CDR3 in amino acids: CASSTQKARAGNEQFF. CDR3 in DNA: TGTGCCAGCAGCACCCAAAAAGCCAGGGCGGGGAATGAGCAGTTCTTC.

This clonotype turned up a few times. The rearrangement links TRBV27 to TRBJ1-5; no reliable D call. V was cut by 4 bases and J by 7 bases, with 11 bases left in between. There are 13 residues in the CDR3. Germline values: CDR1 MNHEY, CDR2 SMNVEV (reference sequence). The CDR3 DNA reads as TGTGCCAGCAGTTCCTCCCCTGGCCAGCCCCAGCATTTT. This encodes CASSSSPGQPQHF.

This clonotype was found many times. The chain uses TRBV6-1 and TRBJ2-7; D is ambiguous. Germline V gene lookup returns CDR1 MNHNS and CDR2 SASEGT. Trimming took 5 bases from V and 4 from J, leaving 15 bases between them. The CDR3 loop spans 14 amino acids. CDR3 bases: TGTGCCAGCAGTCTAGGGCCACGTCAGTACGAGCAGTACTTC. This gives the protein CASSLGPRQYEQYF.

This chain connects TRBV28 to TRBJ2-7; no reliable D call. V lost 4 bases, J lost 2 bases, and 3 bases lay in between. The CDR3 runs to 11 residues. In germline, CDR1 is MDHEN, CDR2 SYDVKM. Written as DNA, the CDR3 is TGTGCCAGCAGTTGGACCTACGAGCAGTACTTC. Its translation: CASSWTYEQYF.

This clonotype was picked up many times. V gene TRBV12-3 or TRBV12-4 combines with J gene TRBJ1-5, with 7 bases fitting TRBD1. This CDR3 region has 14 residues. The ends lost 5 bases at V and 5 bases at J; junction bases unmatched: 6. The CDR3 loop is CASSPDRVDQPQHF. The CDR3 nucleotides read TGTGCCAGCAGTCCCGACAGGGTGGATCAGCCCCAGCATTTT.

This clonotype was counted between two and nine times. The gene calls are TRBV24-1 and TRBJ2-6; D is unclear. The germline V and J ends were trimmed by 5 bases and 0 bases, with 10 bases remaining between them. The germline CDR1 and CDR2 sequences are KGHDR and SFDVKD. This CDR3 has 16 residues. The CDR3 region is CATSGRGLSGANVLTF. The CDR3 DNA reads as TGTGCCACCAGTGGTAGAGGCCTCTCTGGGGCCAACGTCCTGACTTTC.

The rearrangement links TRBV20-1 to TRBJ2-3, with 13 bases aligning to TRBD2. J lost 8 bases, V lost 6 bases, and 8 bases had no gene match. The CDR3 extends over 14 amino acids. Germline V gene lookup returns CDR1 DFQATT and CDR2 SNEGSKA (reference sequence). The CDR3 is CSASGLAGLGTQYF. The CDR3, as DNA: TGCAGTGCCTCGGGACTAGCGGGGCTTGGTACGCAGTATTTT.

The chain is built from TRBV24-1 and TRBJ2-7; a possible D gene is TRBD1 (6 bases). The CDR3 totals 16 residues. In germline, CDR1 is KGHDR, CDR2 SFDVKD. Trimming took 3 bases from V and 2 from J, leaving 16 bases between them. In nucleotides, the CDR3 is TGTGCCACCAGTGATGCAGGGGATAACCAACCCTACGAGCAGTACTTC. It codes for CATSDAGDNQPYEQYF.

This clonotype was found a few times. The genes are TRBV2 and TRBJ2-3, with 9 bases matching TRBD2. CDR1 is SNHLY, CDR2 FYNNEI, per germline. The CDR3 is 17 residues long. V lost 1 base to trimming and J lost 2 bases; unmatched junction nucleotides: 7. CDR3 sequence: CASSEDGGRAFTDTQYF. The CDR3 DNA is TGTGCCAGCAGTGAAGATGGCGGGAGGGCTTTCACAGATACGCAGTATTTT.